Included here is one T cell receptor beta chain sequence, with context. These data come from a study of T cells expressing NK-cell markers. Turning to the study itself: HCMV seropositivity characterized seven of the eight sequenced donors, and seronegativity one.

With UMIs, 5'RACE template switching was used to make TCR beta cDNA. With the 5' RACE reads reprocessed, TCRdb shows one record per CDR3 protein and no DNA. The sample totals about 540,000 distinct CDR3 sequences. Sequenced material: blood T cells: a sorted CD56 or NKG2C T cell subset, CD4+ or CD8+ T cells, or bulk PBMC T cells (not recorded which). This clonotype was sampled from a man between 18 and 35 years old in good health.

CDR3 in amino acids: CASSGEREGQIWETQYF. V and J are TRBV28 and TRBJ2-5; TCRdb's D call, TRBD2, is unchecked because there is no DNA. Looked up from germline, CDR1 is MDHEN and CDR2 is SYDVKM. The CDR3 runs to 17 residues. Filled out from reference TRBV28 and TRBJ2-5, the complete variable domain reads DVKVTQSSRYLVKRTGEKVFLECVQDMDHENMFWYRQDPGLGLRLIYFSYDVKMKEKGDIPEGYSVSREKKERFSLILESASTNQTSMYLCASSGEREGQIWETQYFGPGTRLLVL.